This T cell receptor (beta chain) was sequenced for a study of Ad26.COV2.S vaccination and SARS-CoV-2 variants. General observations from the study: There was reportedly substantial breadth in spike-specific CD8+ and CD4+ T cell responses after vaccination.

Treatment given: about 20 received Ad26.COV2.S at low or high dose, single or two shots; 5 received placebo; per-sample allocation not given. All samples were drawn on day 63, counting from the first vaccine or placebo injection. Concerning this clone itself: The antigen is undetermined.

Measured with immunoSEQ multiplex PCR; TCRdb has only the in-frame clones, and not every one. The sample has about 400,000 clones, around 82% seen once; the top ten hold about 7.4%. CDR1 SNHLY and CDR2 FYNNEI come from the germline V gene. Losses at the gene ends were 7 bases for V and 6 bases for J; bases not matched to a gene: 4. This CDR3 has 14 residues. The material was peripheral blood, obtained in a trial of Ad26.COV2.S vaccine versus placebo. This chain uses TRBV2 with TRBJ2-2; 11 bases fit TRBD1. The source is a person between 18 and 59 years old who received the Ad26.COV2.S COVID-19 vaccine or a placebo. CDR3 region: CASMGQGDAGELFF. Written as DNA, the CDR3 is TGTGCCAGCATGGGACAGGGGGACGCCGGGGAGCTGTTTTTT.